The sample holds one count of the clone carrying this T cell receptor beta chain. What it recognizes is unknown. This specimen comes from a study of cytomegalovirus exposure and HLA in healthy donors. Study-wide context: A data release that came early held some 84 million unique TCRs from HLA-typed donors.

The V and J ends lost 7 bases and 5 bases, in that order; junction bases with no gene match: 5. This CDR3 has 14 residues. Germline V gene lookup returns CDR1 MNHNS and CDR2 SASEGT. Study results and limitations: With further analysis later on, most CMV-associated TCR beta chains appeared HLA-restricted. The HLA-A and HLA-B alleles of most subjects were reportedly predicted accurately from TCR beta sequences.

In the PCR, 60 Vbeta and 13 Jbeta primers were used. Sequencing was performed with immunoSEQ multiplex PCR; in TCRdb, only in-frame clones are kept and a portion is missing. The sample carries 300,000 or so clones, approximately 85% recorded once. The chain uses TRBV6-1 and TRBJ2-7, with 13 bases aligning to TRBD2. The sample was PBMCs. The receptor was isolated from a woman in her thirties or forties in good health and CMV-seropositive. The CDR3 DNA sequence: TGTGCCAGCACCACTAGCGGGAGGGCGGACGAGCAGTACTTC. This sequence encodes CASTTSGRADEQYF.